The 20 T cell receptor beta chains reported below all come from one sample, sequenced in a study of CD8 T cells in Susac syndrome. cDNA came from around 0.5 to 1 ug RNA primed by random hexamers. TCRdb re-called the immunoSEQ multiplex PCR reads with MiXCR, one entry per CDR3 protein. This table holds under 550,000 distinct CDR3 sequences, 85% found once. The sample was CD8+ T cells from PBMCs. These receptors were taken from a human donor with multiple sclerosis.

The gene calls are TRBV6-5 and TRBJ2-1, with D possibly being TRBD2 (6 bases). Germline values: CDR1 MNHEY, CDR2 SVGAGI. The CDR3 has 14 residues. Trimming cost V 4 bases and J 5 bases, with 12 bases left between them. Written as DNA, the CDR3 is TGTGCCAGCAGTTCCTCGGAGGGGCACAATGAGCAGTTCTTC. As protein: CASSSSEGHNEQFF.

This clonotype was seen only once. The J gene is TRBJ2-2, the V gene TRBV28; tentatively, D is TRBD1 (6 bases). CDR1 MDHEN and CDR2 SYDVKM come from the germline V gene. The CDR3 is 17 residues long. V gave up 5 bases and J gave up 0 bases, with 16 bases separating them. CDR3 in DNA: TGTGCCAGCAGTACACCCTCGGGACACCCGAACACCGGGGAGCTGTTTTTT. Translated: CASSTPSGHPNTGELFF.

This sequence joins TRBV27 and TRBJ1-4; no clear D gene. The V gene lost 5 bases and the J gene lost 7 bases, with 23 bases spanning the gap. The CDR3 sequence is 17 residues long. Germline CDR1 and CDR2: MNHEY and SMNVEV (reference sequence). CDR3 region: CASSPTSWTGLSEKLFF. The CDR3 coding sequence is TGTGCCAGCAGTCCCACTTCCTGGACCGGACTCTCTGAAAAACTGTTTTTT.

In this sample, this clonotype turned up a few times. The chain employs TRBV3-1 and TRBJ2-7, with TRBD1 as a possible D gene (6 bases). Germline CDR1 is LGHDT and CDR2 is YNNKEL (reference sequence). V dropped 0 bases and J dropped 2 bases, with 11 bases sitting between them. The CDR3 has 15 amino acids. The DNA for the CDR3 is TGTGCCAGCAGCCAAGATAAGGGGGAAGCCTACGAGCAGTACTTC. It is translated as CASSQDKGEAYEQYF.

This rearrangement joins TRBV27 to TRBJ2-7, with 9 bases identical to TRBD1. The CDR3 contains 16 residues. Per germline, CDR1 MNHEY and CDR2 SMNVEV (reference sequence). The V gene end was trimmed by 0 bases and the J gene end by 6 bases; junction bases not matched to a gene: 9. The chain's CDR3 is CASSLSGQGKYGEQYF. In nucleotides, the CDR3 is TGTGCCAGCAGTTTATCGGGACAGGGCAAATATGGCGAGCAGTACTTC.

The chain employs TRBV4-1 and TRBJ2-2; D perhaps matches TRBD1 (6 bases). The ends were cut back, 2 bases at V and 0 bases at J, with 13 bases in the middle. Germline CDR1 reads MGHRA; CDR2 reads YSYEKL. The CDR3 covers 17 residues. Here the CDR3 reads CASSQPRQAPNTGELFF. CDR3 nucleotide sequence: TGCGCCAGCAGCCAACCGCGACAGGCCCCGAACACCGGGGAGCTGTTTTTT.

This clonotype was seen only once. The chain couples TRBV6-5 to TRBJ1-2, with D possibly matching TRBD1 (5 bases). This CDR3 comprises 15 residues. Deletions cut 0 bases from V and 0 bases from J, with 8 bases between. CDR1 and CDR2 from the germline V gene are MNHEY and SVGAGI. DNA for the CDR3: TGTGCCAGCAGTTACTCGGAAGGGGCTAACTATGGCTACACCTTC. Amino acids: CASSYSEGANYGYTF.

The chain recombines TRBV12-3 or TRBV12-4 with TRBJ2-7; 10 nucleotides align to TRBD2. The ends lost 5 bases at V and 3 bases at J; junction bases unmatched: 19. The CDR3 loop spans 19 amino acids. DNA for the CDR3: TGTGCCAGCAGTCCGGTCGGACTAGCGGTCCCACCCGGGGGCTACGAGCAGTACTTC. Protein product: CASSPVGLAVPPGGYEQYF.

The rearrangement links TRBV27 to TRBJ2-3; D gene uncertain. The CDR3 length is 16 residues. V was shortened by 6 bases and J by 0 bases, with 16 bases between the two germline ends. CDR1 is MNHEY and CDR2 is SMNVEV in the germline V gene (reference sequence). The CDR3 is CASSDRDRQSTDTQYF. The CDR3 DNA reads as TGTGCCAGCAGCGACCGAGACCGACAAAGCACAGATACGCAGTATTTT.

The chain joins TRBV28 to TRBJ2-3; the match to TRBD2 covers 7 bases. Losses at the gene ends were 1 base for V and 1 base for J; bases not matched to a gene: 14. From germline, CDR1 is MDHEN and CDR2 SYDVKM. CDR3 length: 19 residues. The CDR3 region is CASSLSRLADLLGTDTQYF. CDR3 nucleotide sequence: TGTGCCAGCAGTTTATCGCGTCTAGCGGACCTGCTAGGCACAGATACGCAGTATTTT.

The DNA for the CDR3 is TGCAGCGTTGTCACTAGCGGAGCCTACGAGCAGTACTTC. This translates into CSVVTSGAYEQYF. The rearrangement uses TRBV29-1 and TRBJ2-7, with TRBD2 matching over 8 bases. In germline, CDR1 is SQVTM, CDR2 ANQGSEA. This CDR3 region has 13 residues. J gave up 2 bases and V 4 bases, and 4 bases lay outside the gene matches.

The V gene is TRBV28, the J gene TRBJ2-7; D not resolved. The CDR3 has 11 residues. Per germline, CDR1 MDHEN and CDR2 SYDVKM. Trimming stripped 8 bases from V and 3 bases from J, with 8 bases between. The CDR3 sequence is CASQRGYEQYF. For the CDR3, the DNA is TGTGCCAGCCAGAGAGGCTACGAGCAGTACTTC.

The gene calls are TRBV6-2 or TRBV6-3 and TRBJ2-1; possibly TRBD2 for D (6 bases). Trimming cost V 5 bases and J 5 bases, with 16 bases left between them. CDR1 and CDR2 (germline): MNHEY, SVGEGT. This CDR3 has 15 residues. CDR3 in DNA: TGTGCCAGCAGTACGGACACTAGCCCCCACAATGAGCAGTTCTTC. Translated, it gives CASSTDTSPHNEQFF.

This chain uses TRBV4-1 with TRBJ2-7; D not certain. V was shortened by 4 bases and J by 4 bases, with 14 bases between the two germline ends. The CDR3 contains 14 residues. Germline V gene data show CDR1 as MGHRA and CDR2 as YSYEKL. The CDR3 DNA reads as TGCGCCAGCAGCCCCGATGCGGTAAAATACGAGCAGTACTTC. Translation gives CASSPDAVKYEQYF.

V usage is TRBV27 and J usage is TRBJ2-7, with D uncertain. This CDR3 contains 12 residues. Germline CDR1 and CDR2: MNHEY and SMNVEV (reference sequence). Trimming removed 6 bases from V and 2 bases from J, with 8 bases in between. This chain's CDR3 is CASRSGAYEQYF. The CDR3 DNA follows: TGTGCCAGCAGGTCTGGGGCCTACGAGCAGTACTTC.

V gene TRBV7-9 combines with J gene TRBJ2-5; 11 bases match TRBD2. The germline V gene encodes CDR1 SEHNR and CDR2 FQNEAQ (reference sequence). CDR3 size: 16 residues. Trimming cost V 5 bases and J 1 base; bases outside gene matches: 6. CDR3 sequence: CASSDLAGGLQETQYF. Written as DNA, the CDR3 is TGTGCCAGCAGCGATTTAGCGGGGGGGCTCCAAGAGACCCAGTACTTC. Together with reference TRBV7-9 and TRBJ2-5, the CDR3 gives the full variable domain: DTGVSQNPRHKITKRGQNVTFRCDPISEHNRLYWYRQTLGQGPEFLTYFQNEAQLEKSRLLSDRFSAERPKGSFSTLEIQRTEQGDSAMYLCASSDLAGGLQETQYFGPGTRLLVL.

This clonotype was detected once. The J gene is TRBJ2-7, the V gene TRBV20-1; D is unresolved. CDR3 length: 11 amino acids. Germline V lookup: CDR1 DFQATT, CDR2 SNEGSKA (reference sequence). The ends were cut back, 2 bases at V and 5 bases at J, with 7 bases in the middle. CDR3 protein: CSARIPHEQYF. The CDR3, as DNA: TGCAGTGCTAGAATCCCCCACGAGCAGTACTTC.

V usage is TRBV30 and J usage is TRBJ1-1, with TRBD1 matching 12 bases. This CDR3 spans 14 amino acids. The germline gives CDR1 GTSNPN, CDR2 SVGIG (reference sequence). V gave up 5 bases and J gave up 6 bases; unmatched junction bases: 7. The CDR3 nucleotides read TGTGCCTGGCATGCGGGACAGGGGGCGCCTGAAGCTTTCTTT. Translating gives CAWHAGQGAPEAFF.

J is TRBJ1-2 and V is TRBV5-1; 9 bases are shared with TRBD1. This CDR3 comprises 15 residues. CDR1 is SGHRS, CDR2 YFSETQ, per germline. V trimming: 1 base; J trimming: 3 bases; junction bases outside the gene matches: 4. CDR3 loop: CASSLFGTGYYGYTF. The CDR3 DNA follows: TGCGCCAGCAGCTTGTTTGGGACAGGGTACTATGGCTACACCTTC.

The J gene is TRBJ1-2, the V gene TRBV19; 7 nucleotides agree with TRBD1. The CDR3 has 12 amino acids. V was pared by 9 bases and J by 4 bases, with 5 bases of the junction left unmatched. Germline CDR1 LNHDA, CDR2 SQIVND (reference sequence). CDR3 in DNA: TGTGCCAGCGTGGGACAGCCCTATGGCTACACCTTC. Protein sequence: CASVGQPYGYTF.